One TCR beta chain is described in this entry. What it binds is unknown. Assay: immunoSEQ multiplex PCR; the TCRdb copy retains only in-frame clones and omits some. Of 70,000 to 85,000 clones listed, approximately 88% are singletons. Between the trimmed V and J ends, which lost 7 bases and 5 bases, there was a span of 24 bases. Germline CDR1 reads SGHRS; CDR2 reads YFSETQ. This CDR3 has 16 residues. These data belong to a study of OX40 agonist ivuxolimab in advanced cancers. The study, taken as a whole, reports: Among patients with partial responses at 0.1-3.0 mg/kg, clonal expansion was among the lowest.

This receptor was taken from an adult with an advanced solid tumor such as melanoma, head and neck, liver or kidney cancer. The source material was CD4+ or CD8+ T cells sorted from blood, sampled in a trial of the OX40 agonist ivuxolimab. The V gene is TRBV5-1, the J gene TRBJ1-1, with D perhaps TRBD1 (5 bases). CDR3: CASHPGRGAGVTEAFF. CDR3 bases: TGCGCCAGCCACCCGGGCCGTGGGGCTGGGGTTACTGAAGCTTTCTTT.